This record looks at one TCR beta chain sequence and its context. Its specificity is unknown. The sample originates from a study of cytomegalovirus exposure and HLA in healthy donors. Study information: Early released data had approximately 86 million unique TCRs, all coming from HLA-typed donors. Of several hundred genotyped donors, around 86% grouped in the Caucasian-associated ancestry cluster. Study-wide points: Serostatus for CMV was the only available immune exposure information. Most subjects had HLA-A and HLA-B alleles reportedly predicted accurately by TCR beta sequences.

13 Jbeta primers and 60 Vbeta primers were used for the PCR. The repertoire was sequenced with immunoSEQ multiplex PCR; TCRdb's copy has only in-frame clones and lacks some. The sample records approximately 93,000 clones, 82% being singletons. V dropped 2 bases and J dropped 2; count of bases not matched to a gene: 1. Germline CDR1 reads ENHRY; CDR2 reads SYGVKD. The CDR3 loop spans 14 amino acids. The source is a man aged 50 or older in good health and CMV-seronegative. Sequencing was performed on PBMCs. V gene TRBV10-3 combines with J gene TRBJ1-2, with 8 bases that match TRBD1. CDR3 region: CAISEGQGNYGYTF. CDR3 DNA sequence: TGTGCCATCAGTGAGGGACAGGGAAACTATGGCTACACCTTC.